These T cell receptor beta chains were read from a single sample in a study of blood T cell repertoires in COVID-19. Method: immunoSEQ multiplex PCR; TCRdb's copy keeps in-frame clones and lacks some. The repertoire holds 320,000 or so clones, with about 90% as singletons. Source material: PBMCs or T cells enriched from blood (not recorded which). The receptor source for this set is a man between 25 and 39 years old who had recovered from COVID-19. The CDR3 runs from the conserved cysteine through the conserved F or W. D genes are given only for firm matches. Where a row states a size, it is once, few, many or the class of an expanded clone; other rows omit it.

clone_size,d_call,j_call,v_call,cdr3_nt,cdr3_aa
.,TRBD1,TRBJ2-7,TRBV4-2,TGTGCCAGCAGCCAAGAAAACAGGGGGTACGAGCAGTACTTC,CASSQENRGYEQYF
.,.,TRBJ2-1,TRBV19,TGTGCCAGTAGTATAACCAGCTCCTACAATGAGCAGTTCTTC,CASSITSSYNEQFF
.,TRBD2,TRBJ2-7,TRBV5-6,TGTGCCAGCAGCTTGGGACTAGCGGACAGCTACGAGCAGTACTTC,CASSLGLADSYEQYF
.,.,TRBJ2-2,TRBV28,TGTGCCAGCAGTTTAGCAGGGAAGGGCACCGGGGAGCTGTTTTTT,CASSLAGKGTGELFF
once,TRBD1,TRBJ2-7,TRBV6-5,TGTGCCAGCATTAAGAGGACAGGGGGCGAGAACGAGCAGTACTTC,CASIKRTGGENEQYF
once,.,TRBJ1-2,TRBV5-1,TGCGCCAGCAGCCCGCAAACTCTAACTAACTATGGCTACACCTTC,CASSPQTLTNYGYTF
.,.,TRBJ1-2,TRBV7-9,TGTGCCAGCAGCTTAGGGCAGGGTCTAAACTATGGCTACACCTTC,CASSLGQGLNYGYTF
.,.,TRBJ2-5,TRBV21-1,TGTGCCAGCAGCCGAGGACTAGCGGGGGCCCAAGAGACCCAGTACTTC,CASSRGLAGAQETQYF
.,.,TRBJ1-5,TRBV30,TGTGCCTGGAGTCTGACAGGAGTGGGCAATCAGCCCCAGCATTTT,CAWSLTGVGNQPQHF
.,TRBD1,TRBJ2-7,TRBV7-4,TGTGCCGTCGGGGCAGGGGGCCTCTACGAGCAGTACTTC,CAVGAGGLYEQYF
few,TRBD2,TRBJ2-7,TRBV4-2,TGTGCCAGCAGCCAACGTGGACTAGCGGGGGAACTAGCCTACGAGCAGTACTTC,CASSQRGLAGELAYEQYF
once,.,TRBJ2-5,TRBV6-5,TGTGCCAGCGGGGCAATTGAGACCCAGTACTTC,CASGAIETQYF
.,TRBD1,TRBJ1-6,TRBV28,TGTGCCAGCAGTTTCGGGACAGAAAATTCACCCCTCCACTTT,CASSFGTENSPLHF
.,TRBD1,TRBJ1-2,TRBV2,TGTGCCCTTTATGGGGGACAGGGGGCATTTGGCTACACCTTC,CALYGGQGAFGYTF
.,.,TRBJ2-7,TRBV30,TGTGCCTGGAGTAAGGACTCGTTTCTTCCCGAGCAGTACTTC,CAWSKDSFLPEQYF
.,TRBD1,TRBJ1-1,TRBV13,TGTGCCAGCAGCCCAACCAGGGGGACAAACACTGAAGCTTTCTTT,CASSPTRGTNTEAFF
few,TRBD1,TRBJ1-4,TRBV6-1,TGTGCCAGCAGTGATAACAGGGGAGTGTTTGAAAAACTGTTTTTT,CASSDNRGVFEKLFF
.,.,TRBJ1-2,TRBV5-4,TGTGCCAGCAGCTGGGACCCGGAGGGCTATGGCTACACCTTC,CASSWDPEGYGYTF
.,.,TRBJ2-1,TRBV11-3,TGTGCCAGCAGCTTAGCCGGCGGGTACAATGAGCAGTTCTTC,CASSLAGGYNEQFF
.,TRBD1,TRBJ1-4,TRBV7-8,TGTGCCAGCGGCAGGGACAGGACTGCAACTAATGAAAAACTGTTTTTT,CASGRDRTATNEKLFF
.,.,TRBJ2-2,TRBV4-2,TGTGCCAGCAGCCCCCTTCTTCGCGGGGAGCTGTTTTTT,CASSPLLRGELFF
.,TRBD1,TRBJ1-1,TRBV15,TGTGCCACCAGCAGAGAGAGACAGGGTAGAGCTTTCTTT,CATSRERQGRAFF
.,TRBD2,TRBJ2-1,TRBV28,TGTGCCAGCAGTGGTATAGCGGGCCTGTCCTACAATGAGCAGTTCTTC,CASSGIAGLSYNEQFF